Below, 3 T cell receptor beta chains from the same sample are listed, as sequenced in a study of blood T cell repertoires in COVID-19. Data came from immunoSEQ multiplex PCR; TCRdb stores just in-frame clones and leaves some out. The table lists 180,000 or so clones, roughly 80% of them singletons. Sequencing used PBMCs or T cells enriched from blood (not recorded which). The origin of the receptors is a man aged 35 to 55 who had recovered from COVID-19.

The chain couples TRBV30 to TRBJ1-2; 11 positions agree with TRBD1. The CDR3 is 15 residues long. J was trimmed by 7 bases and V by 1 base; bases with no gene match: 8. Germline V gives CDR1 GTSNPN, CDR2 SVGIG (reference sequence). CDR3 sequence (DNA): TGTGCCTGGAGTGCTGGTGGGACAGGGGGTTTTGGCTACACCTTC. This codes for CAWSAGGTGGFGYTF.

This clone was detected only a few times. The chain has TRBV4-2 and TRBJ2-2; weak D call: TRBD2 (6 bases). The length of the CDR3 is 16 residues. Per germline, CDR1 LGHNA and CDR2 YNFKEQ. The V end lost 1 base, the J end lost 4 bases, and 13 bases lay between the germline ends. The CDR3 reads CASSQGGGDRTGELFF. DNA for the CDR3: TGTGCCAGCAGCCAAGGGGGAGGAGATCGCACCGGGGAGCTGTTTTTT.

This CDR3 reads CASSPDSTEAFF. In nucleotides, the CDR3 is TGTGCCAGCAGCCCGGACAGCACTGAAGCTTTCTTT. This chain uses TRBV12-3 or TRBV12-4 with TRBJ1-1; perhaps TRBD1 as D (6 bases). The CDR3 has 12 residues. The V and J ends lost 6 bases and 4 bases respectively, with 9 bases between them.